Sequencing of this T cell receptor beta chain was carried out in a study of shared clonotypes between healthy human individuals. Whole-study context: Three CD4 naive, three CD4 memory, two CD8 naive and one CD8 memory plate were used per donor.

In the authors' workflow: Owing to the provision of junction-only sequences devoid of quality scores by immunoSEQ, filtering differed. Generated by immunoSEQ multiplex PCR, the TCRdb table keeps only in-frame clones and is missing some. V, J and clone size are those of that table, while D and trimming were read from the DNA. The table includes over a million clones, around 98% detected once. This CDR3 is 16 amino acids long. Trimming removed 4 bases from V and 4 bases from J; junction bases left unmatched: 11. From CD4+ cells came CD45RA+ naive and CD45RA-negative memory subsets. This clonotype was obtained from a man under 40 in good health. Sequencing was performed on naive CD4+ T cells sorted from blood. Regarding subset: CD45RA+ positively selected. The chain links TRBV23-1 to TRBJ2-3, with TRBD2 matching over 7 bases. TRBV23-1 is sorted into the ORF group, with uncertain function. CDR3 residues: CASSPPDGGTADTQYF. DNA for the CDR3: TGCGCCAGCAGTCCCCCTGACGGGGGGACGGCAGATACGCAGTATTTT.